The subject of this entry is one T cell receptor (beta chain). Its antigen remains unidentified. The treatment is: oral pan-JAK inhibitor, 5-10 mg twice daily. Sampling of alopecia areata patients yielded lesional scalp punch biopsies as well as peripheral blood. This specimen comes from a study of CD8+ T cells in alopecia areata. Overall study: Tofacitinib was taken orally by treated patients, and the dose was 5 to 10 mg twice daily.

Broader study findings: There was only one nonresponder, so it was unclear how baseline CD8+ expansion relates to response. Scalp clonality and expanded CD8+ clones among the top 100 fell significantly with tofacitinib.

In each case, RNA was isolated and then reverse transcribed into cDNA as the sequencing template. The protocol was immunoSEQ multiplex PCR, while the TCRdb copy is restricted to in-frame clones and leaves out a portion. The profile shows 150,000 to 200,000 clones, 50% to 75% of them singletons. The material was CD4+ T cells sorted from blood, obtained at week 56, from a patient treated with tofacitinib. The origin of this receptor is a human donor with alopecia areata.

In DNA, the CDR3 is TGTGCCAGCTCAACGGGTCAGAGAAGCACAGATACGCAGTATTTT. It translates to CASSTGQRSTDTQYF. The chain combines TRBV18 with TRBJ2-3; D is unclear. Trimming removed 5 bases from V and 0 bases from J, with 12 bases in between. Germline assignment: CDR1 KGHSH and CDR2 LQKENI. This CDR3 has 15 residues.